The TCR beta chain described here comes from a study of CD8+CD57+ T cells in acquired aplastic anemia. This CDR3 contains 15 residues. Trimming took off 0 bases at V and 16 bases at J, with 19 bases between the two ends. In germline, CDR1 is LGHDT, CDR2 YNNKEL (reference sequence). The use of genomic DNA as template underpinned the TCR beta VDJ and CDR3 profiling. TCRdb used MiXCR to reprocess the reads, holding one entry per CDR3 protein. The data contain about 58,000 distinct CDR3 sequences, around 60% of them singletons. Those patients picked for sequencing had displayed CD8+CD57+ cell expansion on flow cytometry. Acquired aplastic anemia of severe grade affected all patients. This clonotype was found many times.

The sequence derives from a human donor with aplastic anemia. The specimen was sorted CD4+, CD8+, or CD8+CD57+ T cells (not recorded which) from PBMCs. The rearrangement links TRBV3-1 to TRBJ1-6; a possible D gene is TRBD1 (6 bases). CDR3 sequence: CASSQDRLLQGPLHF. DNA of the CDR3: TGTGCCAGCAGCCAAGATCGCCTACTACAGGGTCCTCTCCACTTT.